This T cell receptor beta chain was found in a study of early T cells in non-severe SARS-CoV-2 infection. Study-level information: From unsorted whole blood, bulk RNA was sequenced, and the chains remained unpaired. General study findings and limits: Reliance on VDJdb matching favored anti-spike CD8 responses; private and CD4 specificities were missed.

Attached unique molecular identifiers marked individual cDNA molecules. Each CDR3 protein gets one entry after TCRdb re-called the 5' RACE reads with MiXCR. The data show about 56,000 distinct CDR3 sequences, more than 12% seen once. CDR1 and CDR2 (germline): MNHEY, SMNVEV (reference sequence). J lost 2 bases, V lost 4 bases, and 8 bases had no gene match. The CDR3 is 17 residues long. This clonotype was recorded at least ten times. Its antigen is currently unknown. This chain uses TRBV27 with TRBJ2-3; 11 positions agree with TRBD1. This receptor was taken from an adult who was a healthcare worker with PCR-confirmed SARS-CoV-2 infection or an uninfected control (not recorded which). Source: whole blood, taken at baseline. In DNA, the CDR3 is TGTGCCAGCAGTTCGGACAGGGGGCGGATTCTCACAGATACGCAGTATTTT. It translates to CASSSDRGRILTDTQYF.